This T cell receptor (beta chain) was documented in a study of blood T cell repertoires in COVID-19 (dated by TCRdb to 2018 to 2020). As for the study more broadly: Collaborator samples came from the United States, Italy and Spain and covered acute and convalescent phases of COVID-19. The material from the prospective study consisted of cDNA or gDNA derived from T cells, B-cell-depleted T cells, or PBMCs. Deeply sampled blood TCRbeta repertoires from subjects exposed to, actively infected with, or recovered from COVID-19 were included in the dataset. The repertoires were made available in a free public database intended to serve as a resource for research on the immune response to SARS-CoV-2. The samples were drawn from the first 160 participants of the ongoing ImmuneRACE study and from over 950 subjects provided by 6 global collaborators. Nearly every sample came with metadata listing a de-identified subject ID, COVID-19 status, age in years and sex. Where available, HLA class I and class II types were taken from metadata supplied by the sample provider and were not determined by assay-based typing. The full study reports these points: How much clinical and demographic metadata was included differed by source and by participant, and the metadata was provided uncurated.

On this clone itself: The target of this receptor is not known. Nothing much larger sits one base from this clone, and base qualities are not available.

TCRbeta CDR3 regions were amplified from genomic DNA using the immunoSEQ Assay, a bias-controlled multiplex PCR. On the authors' methods: The number of nucleated cells in each sample was estimated by amplification of reference gene primers within the assay. To quantify the absolute abundance of each unique TCRbeta CDR3 rearrangement, sequence reads were collapsed and filtered. Productive Simpson clonality was computed per sample as the square root of Simpson's diversity index over productive rearrangements. The table was pulled from immuneACCESS by TCRdb, which kept in-frame rearrangements only. Such tables lose some clones; where checked, under half of the loss comes from unresolved V genes, and the rest has no known cause. V, J and clone size are taken as reported in that table, and D and trimming were inferred from the DNA itself. For this sample there are 150,000 to 200,000 clones; roughly 90% appear just once. Of the sample, approximately 4.9% is held by the ten largest clones.

In Seattle, one collaborating source enrolled patients while the infection was active and tracked those patients longitudinally over the course of disease. Each collaborating institution followed its own protocols to collect whole blood in K2EDTA tubes. For TCRbeta analysis, collaborators shipped samples in one of three forms: frozen whole blood, isolated PBMCs, or DNA extracted from either of those sample types. The CDR3 runs 15 residues from the cysteine to the phenylalanine. Only the CDR3 part of the read is kept: 45 bases, read in frame from the first base. Trimming accounts for 5 bases at V and 3 bases at J, while the number of junction bases matched to no gene is 8. Taken from the germline V gene, the CDR1 and CDR2 loops are SGHTA and FQGNSA.

The sequence derives from a man younger than 45 with COVID-19, enrolled during active disease. Sequencing was carried out using peripheral blood. The V gene is TRBV7-2 and the J gene is TRBJ1-1; 8 bases in the middle match TRBD1. The nucleotide sequence is given as TGTGCCAGCAGCGCCCGACAGGGGCTGGACACTGAAGCTTTCTTT. Its translation is CASSARQGLDTEAFF. Full variable domain (CDR3 extended with the reference TRBV7-2 and TRBJ1-1 proteins): GAGVSQSPSNKVTEKGKDVELRCDPISGHTALYWYRQSLGQGLEFLIYFQGNSAPDKSGLPSDRFSAERTGGSVSTLTIQRTQQEDSAVYLCASSARQGLDTEAFFGQGTRLTVV.